This T cell receptor (beta chain) was recorded in a study of blood T cell repertoires in COVID-19. Clones were read by immunoSEQ multiplex PCR, and TCRdb kept only the in-frame ones, dropping some. This table holds approximately 46,000 clones, over 80% found once. This clone was detected many times. Other nucleotide sequences in the sample specify the same CDR3. The source is a human donor in a cohort sampled during active COVID-19. The sample comprised peripheral blood.

The chain's CDR3 is CASSYSNRGAYNEQFF. CDR3 bases: TGTGCCAGCAGTTACTCGAATCGGGGGGCCTACAATGAGCAGTTCTTC. J is TRBJ2-1 and V is TRBV6-5, with 7 nucleotides matching TRBD2. J lost 2 bases, V lost 0 bases, and 4 bases had no gene match. The CDR3 length is 16 residues. CDR1 MNHEY and CDR2 SVGAGI come from the germline V gene.